Shown below are 18 T cell receptor beta chains from a single sample sequenced in a study of T cells in localized non-small cell lung cancer. Using immunoSEQ multiplex PCR, the repertoire was profiled, and TCRdb retains in-frame clones only, with some absent. Of roughly 25,000 clones listed, approximately 84% are singletons. The sequencing here drew on PBMCs, taken before any cancer treatment. The receptors come from a man aged 40 to 69 with stage II lung adenocarcinoma.

The chain couples TRBV20-1 to TRBJ2-7; D uncertain. The CDR3 runs to 11 residues. CDR1 and CDR2 from the germline V gene are DFQATT and SNEGSKA (reference sequence). V was cut by 0 bases and J by 5 bases, with 5 bases left in between. CDR3 loop: CSARDGHEQYF. The CDR3 nucleotides are TGCAGTGCTAGAGACGGGCACGAGCAGTACTTC.

V gene TRBV18 combines with J gene TRBJ2-1; 11 bases map to TRBD2. This CDR3 is built from 18 residues. The junction had 6 bases not matched to a gene; V was cut back by 1 base and J by 1 base. The germline CDR1 and CDR2 sequences are KGHSH and LQKENI. DNA of the CDR3: TGTGCCAGCTCACCACTTAGTCTAGCGGGGGGTTCCTACAATGAGCAGTTCTTC. Translating it yields CASSPLSLAGGSYNEQFF.

This sequence joins TRBV6-5 and TRBJ1-1, with a tentative D call TRBD1 (6 bases). CDR1 MNHEY and CDR2 SVGAGI come from the germline V gene. Between the trimmed V and J ends, which lost 0 bases and 1 base, there was a span of 6 bases. CDR3 length equals 14 residues. CDR3 amino acids: CASSYSTGNTEAFF. The DNA for the CDR3 is TGTGCCAGCAGTTACTCGACAGGGAACACTGAAGCTTTCTTT.

This chain's CDR3 is CASRAGTSGYTDTQYF. CDR3 nucleotides: TGTGCCAGCAGAGCCGGGACTAGCGGGTACACAGATACGCAGTATTTT. The rearrangement uses TRBV25-1 and TRBJ2-3, with TRBD2 matching over 12 bases. There are 16 residues in the CDR3. Looked up from germline, CDR1 is MGHDK and CDR2 is SYGVNS. V shed 6 bases and J 2 bases; nucleotides not matched to a gene: 6.

The genes are TRBV9 and TRBJ2-3, with 10 bases fitting TRBD1. The trim removed 4 bases at V and 2 bases at J, leaving 10 bases unmatched. The CDR3 is 17 amino acids. Germline V gene data show CDR1 as SGDLS and CDR2 as YYNGEE. CDR3 region: CASSLRTGGSHTDTQYF. For the CDR3, the DNA is TGTGCCAGCAGCTTACGGACAGGGGGATCCCACACAGATACGCAGTATTTT.

The genes are TRBV19 and TRBJ2-7; D uncertain. Germline V gives CDR1 LNHDA, CDR2 SQIVND (reference sequence). The CDR3 has 14 residues. V shed 2 bases and J shed 2 bases, with 10 bases lying between them. CDR3 loop: CASSIWQAPYEQYF. The CDR3 coding sequence is TGTGCCAGTAGTATATGGCAGGCCCCCTACGAGCAGTACTTC.

The chain employs TRBV5-6 and TRBJ1-3, with no clear D. Germline loops: CDR1 SGHDT, CDR2 YYEEEE. Trimming stripped 6 bases from V and 7 bases from J, with 20 bases between. This CDR3 has 15 amino acids. The DNA of the CDR3 is TGTGCCAGCACCCTAGAAAATCTGGAAGGCAACACCATATATTTT. Protein sequence: CASTLENLEGNTIYF.

This clone has just one count. The chain carries TRBV29-1 and TRBJ2-7; 9 nucleotides match TRBD1. Germline V lookup: CDR1 SQVTM, CDR2 ANQGSEA. J was trimmed by 3 bases and V by 4 bases; bases with no gene match: 10. This CDR3 contains 15 residues. The CDR3 region is CSVVTGQGKDYEQYF. As DNA, the CDR3 is TGCAGCGTTGTGACCGGACAGGGGAAGGACTACGAGCAGTACTTC.

The V call is TRBV5-1, the J call TRBJ2-7; 7 positions match TRBD1. V trimming: 2 bases; J trimming: 2 bases; junction bases outside the gene matches: 4. Germline CDR1 is SGHRS and CDR2 is YFSETQ. The CDR3 runs to 14 residues. CDR3 residues: CASSLQGSPYEQYF. The CDR3 region has the DNA TGCGCCAGCAGCTTACAGGGGTCCCCCTACGAGCAGTACTTC.

The sample holds a few counts of this clone. This rearrangement joins TRBV2 to TRBJ1-4, with 9 bases fitting TRBD1. Looked up from germline, CDR1 is SNHLY and CDR2 is FYNNEI. The V and J ends lost 6 bases and 1 base, in that order; junction bases with no gene match: 6. This CDR3 has 16 residues. In DNA, the CDR3 is TGTGCCAGCAGCTCGACAGGGGGTATAACTAATGAAAAACTGTTTTTT. This sequence encodes CASSSTGGITNEKLFF.

The CDR3 spells CASSNAGMAGLNEKLFF. CDR3 DNA sequence: TGTGCCAGCAGCAACGCCGGAATGGCAGGGCTGAATGAAAAACTGTTTTTT. V gene TRBV7-9 combines with J gene TRBJ1-4; D might be TRBD1 (5 bases). Germline lookup yields CDR1 SEHNR and CDR2 FQNEAQ (reference sequence). Trimming took 5 bases from V and 5 from J, leaving 21 bases between them. This CDR3 comprises 17 residues.

The CDR3 nucleotides read TGTGCCAGCAGCTTAGACTCCTACGAGCAGTACTTC. It codes for CASSLDSYEQYF. V usage is TRBV11-1 and J usage is TRBJ2-7; D gene ambiguous. Per the germline V gene, CDR1 is SGHAT and CDR2 is FQDESV (reference sequence). This CDR3 comprises 12 residues. V was trimmed by 1 base and J by 0 bases, leaving 1 base between them.

V gene TRBV5-1 combines with J gene TRBJ1-3, with D perhaps matching TRBD1 (6 bases). CDR1 is SGHRS, CDR2 YFSETQ, per germline. The CDR3 has 15 amino acids. The V end was cut by 1 base, the J end by 7 bases, with 15 bases between. The CDR3 DNA is TGCGCCAGCAGCTTGATGGGGGGCGAACAGAACACCATATATTTT. It yields the protein CASSLMGGEQNTIYF.

This clone showed up just once. V usage is TRBV6-1 and J usage is TRBJ2-2; 7 nucleotides line up with TRBD1. CDR1 is MNHNS and CDR2 is SASEGT in the germline V gene. J gave up 1 base and V 5 bases, and 1 base lay outside the gene matches. The CDR3 sequence is 14 residues long. The CDR3 nucleotides read TGTGCCAGCAGTCAGGGGGTGAACACCGGGGAGCTGTTTTTT. Translated: CASSQGVNTGELFF.

The chain combines TRBV19 with TRBJ2-4, with a possible D match to TRBD1 (6 bases). In germline, CDR1 is LNHDA, CDR2 SQIVND (reference sequence). The CDR3 runs to 16 residues. The ends were cut back, 4 bases at V and 0 bases at J, with 13 bases in the middle. The chain's CDR3 is CASSNHRELAKNIQYF. The CDR3 nucleotides are TGTGCCAGTAGTAACCACAGGGAACTAGCCAAAAACATTCAGTACTTC. Full variable domain (missing parts from reference TRBV19 and TRBJ2-4): DGGITQSPKYLFRKEGQNVTLSCEQNLNHDAMYWYRQDPGQGLRLIYYSQIVNDFQKGDIAEGYSVSREKKESFPLTVTSAQKNPTAFYLCASSNHRELAKNIQYFGAGTRLSVL.

The chain has TRBV6-1 and TRBJ1-2; 9 bases are shared with TRBD1. This CDR3 comprises 14 residues. Trimming cost V 6 bases and J 2 bases; bases outside gene matches: 4. The germline V gene encodes CDR1 MNHNS and CDR2 SASEGT. The CDR3 bases are TGTGCCAGCAGCAGGGACAGGGACAACTATGGCTACACCTTC. The encoded protein is CASSRDRDNYGYTF.

The rearrangement links TRBV7-2 to TRBJ1-1; TRBD1 agrees at 8 bases. Germline CDR1 reads SGHTA; CDR2 reads FQGNSA. J gave up 4 bases and V 4 bases, and 5 bases lay outside the gene matches. The CDR3 has 14 amino acids. CDR3 coding DNA: TGTGCCAGCAGCTCCCAGGGGGCGAGCACTGAAGCTTTCTTT. Translating gives CASSSQGASTEAFF.

This clone appeared a single time. This chain uses TRBV14 with TRBJ1-1; 7 bases line up with TRBD1. Per the germline V gene, CDR1 is SGHDN and CDR2 is FVKESK. The CDR3 totals 14 residues. J gave up 5 bases and V 3 bases, and 6 bases lay outside the gene matches. CDR3 in DNA: TGTGCCAGCAGCCAGAGACAGGGAGGTACTGAAGCTTTCTTT. Protein product: CASSQRQGGTEAFF.